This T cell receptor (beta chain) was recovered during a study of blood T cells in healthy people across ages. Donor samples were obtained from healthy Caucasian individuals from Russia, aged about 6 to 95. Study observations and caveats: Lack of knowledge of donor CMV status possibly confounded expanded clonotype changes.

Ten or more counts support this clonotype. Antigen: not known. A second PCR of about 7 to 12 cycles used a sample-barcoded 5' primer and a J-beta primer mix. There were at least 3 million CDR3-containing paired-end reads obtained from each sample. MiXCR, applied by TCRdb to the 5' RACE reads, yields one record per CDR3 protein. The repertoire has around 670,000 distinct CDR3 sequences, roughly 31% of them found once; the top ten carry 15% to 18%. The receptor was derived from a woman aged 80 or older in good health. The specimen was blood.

CDR3: CASSLEFTDTQYF. The CDR3, as DNA: TGTGCCAGCAGCTTGGAGTTTACAGATACGCAGTATTTT. The chain employs TRBV5-5 and TRBJ2-3, with unresolved D. This CDR3 spans 13 amino acids. Trimming took 0 bases from V and 3 from J, leaving 5 bases between them. CDR1 SGHKS and CDR2 YYEKEE come from the germline V gene (reference sequence).